This T cell receptor (beta chain) was found in a study of radiation and T cells in renal cell carcinoma. This clone appeared once. Its specificity is not known. Time point: blood 4 weeks post-SBRT, at nephrectomy. This sample's treatment: 15 Gy SBRT to primary tumor, nephrectomy 4 weeks later. This renal cell carcinoma was of the clear cell type. Sequencing was performed with immunoSEQ multiplex PCR; in TCRdb, only in-frame clones are kept and a portion is missing. The sample carries 130,000 to 150,000 clones, roughly 90% recorded once. V was cut by 4 bases and J by 2 bases, with 17 bases left in between. The CDR3 loop spans 16 amino acids. Germline loops: CDR1 SGHKS, CDR2 YYEKEE (reference sequence). General study findings and limits: In blood, top tumor clones expanded by 2 weeks, shrinking by 4.

The TCR was taken from a woman aged 50 to 60 with renal cell carcinoma. This sample comprised blood, obtained from a patient whose treatment included radiotherapy and nephrectomy. The rearrangement links TRBV5-5 to TRBJ2-3; D possibly corresponds to TRBD2 (6 bases). CDR3 sequence reads: CASSLGAGLDTDTQYF. The CDR3 bases are TGTGCCAGCAGCCTGGGTGCGGGGCTCGACACAGATACGCAGTATTTT.